Below are 7 T cell receptor beta chains sequenced from a single sample in a study of siplizumab effects on memory and regulatory T cells. Sequencing was performed with immunoSEQ multiplex PCR; in TCRdb, only in-frame clones are kept and a portion is missing. Among approximately 100,000 clones listed, 93% were seen once. The sequencing input was Tregs sorted from blood. These receptors were obtained from a human donor in good health.

This chain joins TRBV11-3 and TRBJ2-5; TRBD2 aligns across 11 bases. This CDR3 is built from 15 residues. Trimming at V came to 4 bases and at J to 1 base, leaving 2 bases not matched to a gene. Germline assignment: CDR1 SGHNT and CDR2 YENEEA. The CDR3: CASSSTSGGQETQYF. CDR3 nucleotides: TGTGCCAGCAGCTCTACTAGCGGGGGCCAAGAGACCCAGTACTTC. The full variable domain, rest sourced from reference TRBV11-3 and TRBJ2-5, is EAGVVQSPRYKIIEKKQPVAFWCNPISGHNTLYWYLQNLGQGPELLIRYENEEAVDDSQLPKDRFSAERLKGVDSTLKIQPAELGDSAVYLCASSSTSGGQETQYFGPGTRLLVL.

V gene TRBV5-1 combines with J gene TRBJ2-6, with D perhaps TRBD1 (6 bases). This CDR3 region has 17 residues. Germline V gives CDR1 SGHRS, CDR2 YFSETQ. V was clipped by 0 bases and J by 3 bases, with 13 bases between them. CDR3 in DNA: TGCGCCAGCAGCTTGGGGACAGACCCAGTTGGGGCCAACGTCCTGACTTTC. Protein product: CASSLGTDPVGANVLTF.

The J gene is TRBJ2-7, the V gene TRBV7-9; TRBD2 agrees at 11 bases. Germline trimming cut 1 base from V and 1 base from J; bases unmatched to any gene: 3. CDR3 length: 16 amino acids. The germline gives CDR1 SEHNR, CDR2 FQNEAQ (reference sequence). CDR3 in amino acids: CASSLETSGRSYEQYF. The CDR3 nucleotides are TGTGCCAGCAGCTTAGAAACTAGCGGGAGATCCTACGAGCAGTACTTC.

Only one count was recorded for this clone. The chain is built from TRBV21-1 and TRBJ2-7; TRBD1, the table's D call, was not compared with the DNA. TRBV21-1 counts as a pseudogene. The CDR3 has 18 residues. The CDR3 DNA reads TGTGCCAGCAGCAAAGCGAGATACGGACAGTGGAATACCTACGAGCAGTACTTC. Translating gives CASSKARYGQWNTYEQYF.

The CDR3 bases are TGTGCCAGCAGTGAAGCTGGCGGGGGGGCTACAGATACGCAGTATTTT. Translated: CASSEAGGGATDTQYF. The chain joins TRBV2 to TRBJ2-3; 9 nucleotides align to TRBD2. J gave up 3 bases and V 0 bases, and 4 bases lay outside the gene matches. The CDR3 is 16 residues long. Germline-derived CDR1 and CDR2 are SNHLY and FYNNEI.

Only a few counts were recorded for this clone. This chain connects TRBV7-3 to TRBJ2-7; D gene uncertain. The CDR3 spans 13 residues. In germline, CDR1 is SGHTA, CDR2 FQGTGA. The V end was cut by 5 bases, the J end by 7 bases, with 15 bases between. DNA of the CDR3: TGTGCCAGCAGCCCCACCTGGTTTGGGGAGCAGTACTTC. This codes for CASSPTWFGEQYF. Drawing the rest from reference TRBV7-3 and TRBJ2-7, the complete variable domain is GAGVSQTPSNKVTEKGKYVELRCDPISGHTALYWYRQSLGQGPEFLIYFQGTGAADDSGLPNDRFFAVRPEGSVSTLKIQRTERGDSAVYLCASSPTWFGEQYFGPGTRLTVT.

The rearrangement uses TRBV10-3 and TRBJ1-5; D is possibly TRBD1 (6 bases). Germline-derived CDR1 and CDR2 are ENHRY and SYGVKD. Trimming stripped 3 bases from V and 4 bases from J, with 10 bases between. There are 14 residues in the CDR3. DNA of the CDR3: TGTGCCATCAGTGACCGGGACATAAATCAGCCCCAGCATTTT. It encodes CAISDRDINQPQHF.